The following is a T cell receptor beta chain sequence with its context. Antigen unknown. Repertoires were generated with immunoSEQ multiplex PCR, while TCRdb's copy carries only in-frame clones and drops some. Here the sample spans 350,000 or so clones, 75% to 90% being singletons. This sample stems from a study of cytomegalovirus exposure and HLA in healthy donors. Looking at the study overall: In a later analysis, the approximately 110 validation repertoires were reported to have used the same platform as the 550 to 850 first-cohort repertoires.

Study-wide results and caveats: Rare TCR sequences dominated, though some public TCRs recurred in many donors. Associated with cytomegalovirus, according to the listing, were 150 to 200 TCR beta chains.

Sequencing was done on a sample of PBMCs. This clonotype was obtained from a woman younger than 30 in good health and CMV-seronegative.

Here the CDR3 reads CASSLAGQPLQETQYF. In DNA, the CDR3 is TGTGCCAGCAGCTTAGCGGGACAACCACTCCAAGAGACCCAGTACTTC. The rearrangement links TRBV7-2 to TRBJ2-5; the D gene is possibly TRBD1 (6 bases). The CDR3 totals 16 residues. Germline V gene lookup returns CDR1 SGHTA and CDR2 FQGNSA. Between the trimmed V and J ends, which lost 0 bases and 1 base, there was a span of 12 bases.